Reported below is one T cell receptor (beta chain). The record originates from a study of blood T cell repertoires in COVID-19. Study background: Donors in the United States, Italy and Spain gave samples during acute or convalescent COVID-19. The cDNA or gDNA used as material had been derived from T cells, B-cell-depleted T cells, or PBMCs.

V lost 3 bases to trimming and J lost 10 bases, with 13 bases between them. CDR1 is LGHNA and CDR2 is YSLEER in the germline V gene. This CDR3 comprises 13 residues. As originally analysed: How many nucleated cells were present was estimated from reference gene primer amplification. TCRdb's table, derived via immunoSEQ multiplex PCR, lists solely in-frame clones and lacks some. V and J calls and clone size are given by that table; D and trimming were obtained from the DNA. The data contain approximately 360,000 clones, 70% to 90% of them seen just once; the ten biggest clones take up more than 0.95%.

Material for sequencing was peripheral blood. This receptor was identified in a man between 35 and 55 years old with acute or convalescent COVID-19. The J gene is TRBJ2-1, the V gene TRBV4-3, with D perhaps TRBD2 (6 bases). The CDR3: CASSQTLAGEQFF. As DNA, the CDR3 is TGCGCCAGCAGCCAGACACTCGCGGGGGAGCAGTTCTTC.